Listed here are 27 T cell receptor beta chains from one sample, sequenced in a study of graft-versus-host responses after intestinal transplantation. TCRdb keeps only in-frame clones here, not all; method: immunoSEQ multiplex PCR. Counted here are fewer than 45,000 clones, around 94% occurring once; the ten biggest clones make up about 0.8%. This specimen was PBMCs, taken 16 days after intestinal transplant. All receptors come from a human patient who received an intestinal transplant, so some T cells may come from the graft donor.

The chain has TRBV28 and TRBJ1-5, with D maybe TRBD1 (5 bases). This CDR3 contains 14 residues. Germline values: CDR1 MDHEN, CDR2 SYDVKM. The V and J ends lost 3 bases and 0 bases respectively, with 6 bases between them. The CDR3 reads CASSLTDSNQPQHF. CDR3 DNA sequence: TGTGCCAGCAGTTTGACAGATAGCAATCAGCCCCAGCATTTT.

V and J are TRBV28 and TRBJ2-7; no clear D. Germline CDR1 MDHEN, CDR2 SYDVKM. V dropped 3 bases and J dropped 6 bases, with 9 bases sitting between them. The CDR3 length is 12 residues. CDR3 amino acids: CASSFLQGEQYF. The CDR3 DNA is TGTGCCAGCAGTTTTCTCCAAGGCGAGCAGTACTTC.

The chain combines TRBV7-9 with TRBJ2-1; no clear D gene. V was shortened by 5 bases and J by 7 bases, with 15 bases between the two germline ends. The germline CDR1 and CDR2 sequences are SEHNR and FQNEAQ (reference sequence). CDR3 length equals 14 residues. The CDR3 sequence is CASSPSLQPNEQFF. The CDR3 coding sequence is TGTGCCAGCAGCCCTTCTTTACAGCCTAATGAGCAGTTCTTC.

This chain connects TRBV9 to TRBJ2-3, with D hard to call. The CDR3 is 14 residues long. Looked up from germline, CDR1 is SGDLS and CDR2 is YYNGEE. Trimming cost V 5 bases and J 2 bases, with 12 bases left between them. CDR3 residues: CASSDPSNTDTQYF. CDR3 bases: TGTGCCAGCAGTGATCCCAGCAACACAGATACGCAGTATTTT. The full variable domain, with the rest looked up from reference TRBV9 and TRBJ2-3, is DSGVTQTPKHLITATGQRVTLRCSPRSGDLSVYWYQQSLDQGLQFLIQYYNGEERAKGNILERFSAQQFPDLHSELNLSSLELGDSALYFCASSDPSNTDTQYFGPGTRLTVL.

V is TRBV19 and J is TRBJ2-2, with a possible D match to TRBD2 (6 bases). This CDR3 comprises 17 residues. Germline V gives CDR1 LNHDA, CDR2 SQIVND (reference sequence). Trimming took off 0 bases at V and 2 bases at J, with 13 bases between the two ends. The CDR3 sequence is CASSIDSGTLNTGELFF. The CDR3 DNA reads as TGTGCCAGTAGTATAGACTCAGGGACTCTTAACACCGGGGAGCTGTTTTTT.

V is TRBV10-3 and J is TRBJ2-1, with 11 bases lining up with TRBD2. The CDR3 contains 15 residues. Germline V gene lookup returns CDR1 ENHRY and CDR2 SYGVKD. Trimming removed 7 bases from V and 8 bases from J; junction bases left unmatched: 10. The CDR3 here is CAITPTSGIWYEQFF. The CDR3 DNA sequence: TGTGCCATCACTCCGACTAGCGGGATTTGGTATGAGCAGTTCTTC.

V is TRBV6-6 and J is TRBJ2-2; unclear D gene. The CDR3 consists of 16 residues. CDR1 and CDR2 from the germline V gene are MNHNY and SVGAGI (reference sequence). Trimming removed 0 bases at V and 3 bases at J, with 11 bases between. CDR3 in DNA: TGTGCCAGCAGTTACTCAGGGAATCGGTACACCGGGGAGCTGTTTTTT. As protein: CASSYSGNRYTGELFF.

The rearrangement joins TRBV5-1 to TRBJ1-2; D is uncertain. Trimming took off 2 bases at V and 7 bases at J, with 12 bases between the two ends. CDR1 SGHRS and CDR2 YFSETQ come from the germline V gene. CDR3 length: 13 amino acids. The CDR3, as DNA: TGCGCCAGCAGCTTCACGAGATCTTTTGGCTACACCTTC. It yields the protein CASSFTRSFGYTF.

The CDR3 nucleotides read TGTGCCAGTAGTACCGCTAGCAATCAGCCCCAGCATTTT. This codes for CASSTASNQPQHF. The rearrangement uses TRBV19 and TRBJ1-5, with D unclear. The CDR3 length is 13 residues. CDR1 and CDR2 from the germline V gene are LNHDA and SQIVND (reference sequence). The ends were cut back, 4 bases at V and 0 bases at J, with 4 bases in the middle.

The rearrangement links TRBV27 to TRBJ2-1; no firm D call. The CDR3 is 13 amino acids. The V end lost 3 bases, the J end lost 8 bases, and 11 bases lay between the germline ends. CDR1 and CDR2 from the germline V gene are MNHEY and SMNVEV (reference sequence). The CDR3 coding sequence is TGTGCCAGCAGTTTCCGCGATTTCGATGAGCAGTTCTTC. It yields the protein CASSFRDFDEQFF.

The gene calls are TRBV4-3 and TRBJ1-1; 7 nucleotides align to TRBD1. CDR1 LGHNA and CDR2 YSLEER come from the germline V gene. Germline trimming cut 0 bases from V and 10 bases from J; bases unmatched to any gene: 5. The CDR3 sequence is 13 residues long. CDR3 nucleotides: TGCGCCAGCAGCCAAGAAGGGAGACAGGGAGCTTTCTTT. Protein product: CASSQEGRQGAFF.

This clone was found a few times. This chain connects TRBV15 to TRBJ2-7, with D uncertain. The CDR3 covers 15 residues. Trimming shortened V by 0 bases and J by 2 bases, and 11 bases separated the two germline ends. Per germline, CDR1 LNHNV and CDR2 YYDKDF (reference sequence). In nucleotides, the CDR3 is TGTGCCACCAGCAGAGAGGGGTCTGAACCCTACGAGCAGTACTTC. Residues: CATSREGSEPYEQYF.

This chain joins TRBV19 and TRBJ1-2, with a weak D call TRBD1 (6 bases). V lost 3 bases, J lost 2 bases, and 19 bases lay in between. Germline CDR1 LNHDA, CDR2 SQIVND (reference sequence). The CDR3 is 17 residues long. In nucleotides, the CDR3 is TGTGCCAGTAGTATGGGCGGGTCCGGACAGACAAACTATGGCTACACCTTC. Translating gives CASSMGGSGQTNYGYTF.

The J gene is TRBJ2-1, the V gene TRBV7-9; D assignment may be TRBD1 or TRBD2 (5 bases each). Trimming pared 5 bases from V and 0 bases from J, leaving 17 bases between. The CDR3 runs 17 residues. Looked up from germline, CDR1 is SEHNR and CDR2 is FQNEAQ (reference sequence). CDR3 region: CASSPPLAGSSYNEQFF. CDR3 bases: TGTGCCAGCAGCCCTCCCCTCGCAGGGAGCTCCTACAATGAGCAGTTCTTC.

V is TRBV28 and J is TRBJ2-5, with D possibly called TRBD1 or TRBD2 (5 bases each). Germline loops: CDR1 MDHEN, CDR2 SYDVKM. V lost 6 bases and J lost 2, with 16 bases in between. The CDR3 sequence is 15 residues long. CDR3 amino acids: CASRGRPSGQETQYF. The CDR3 DNA follows: TGTGCCAGCAGGGGACGGCCCTCCGGACAAGAGACCCAGTACTTC.

V gene TRBV19 combines with J gene TRBJ2-1, with TRBD2 as a possible D gene (6 bases). The length of the CDR3 is 14 residues. V lost 5 bases, J lost 4 bases, and 12 bases lay in between. The germline V gene encodes CDR1 LNHDA and CDR2 SQIVND (reference sequence). CDR3 nucleotide sequence: TGTGCCAGTAGTTGGGGCGGGAAGTACAATGAGCAGTTCTTC. As protein: CASSWGGKYNEQFF.

This clone was picked up one time. The V call is TRBV5-1, the J call TRBJ2-1; TRBD1 agrees at 8 bases. Germline CDR1 and CDR2: SGHRS and YFSETQ. This CDR3 spans 15 amino acids. V gave up 0 bases and J gave up 3 bases; unmatched junction bases: 2. This chain's CDR3 is CASSLDGQGYNEQFF. CDR3 sequence (DNA): TGCGCCAGCAGCTTGGACGGACAGGGCTACAATGAGCAGTTCTTC. The variable domain in full, with the rest retrieved from reference TRBV5-1 and TRBJ2-1, is KAGVTQTPRYLIKTRGQQVTLSCSPISGHRSVSWYQQTPGQGLQFLFEYFSETQRNKGNFPGRFSGRQFSNSRSEMNVSTLELGDSALYLCASSLDGQGYNEQFFGPGTRLTVL.

The CDR3: CASSPYLTANNEQFF. The CDR3 DNA sequence: TGTGCCAGCAGCCCATATCTTACAGCCAACAATGAGCAGTTCTTC. The chain joins TRBV27 to TRBJ2-1; D ambiguous. The V gene lost 6 bases and the J gene lost 5 bases, with 17 bases spanning the gap. CDR1 and CDR2 (germline): MNHEY, SMNVEV (reference sequence). The CDR3 contains 15 residues.

This clone was seen only once. V and J are TRBV10-3 and TRBJ2-7, with TRBD1 matching over 9 bases. Germline CDR1 and CDR2: ENHRY and SYGVKD. With V trimmed by 4 bases and J by 4 bases, 8 bases remained unmatched. CDR3 length: 15 amino acids. The CDR3 protein is CAISAGQGIYYEQYF. The CDR3 DNA sequence: TGTGCCATCAGTGCAGGACAGGGGATTTATTACGAGCAGTACTTC.

This rearrangement joins TRBV7-9 to TRBJ2-2; 10 bases align to TRBD1. The CDR3 spans 15 residues. After removal of 5 bases from V and 7 bases from J, the junction contained 7 bases not matched to a gene. From germline, CDR1 is SEHNR and CDR2 FQNEAQ (reference sequence). In nucleotides, the CDR3 is TGTGCCAGCAGCATTCGGACAGGGGGTTTCGGGGAGCTGTTTTTT. Translation: CASSIRTGGFGELFF.

This chain links TRBV4-1 with TRBJ1-2, with 7 bases identical to TRBD1. The CDR3 is 16 amino acids. Germline V lookup: CDR1 MGHRA, CDR2 YSYEKL. V was pared by 4 bases and J by 6 bases, with 14 bases of the junction left unmatched. The CDR3 protein is CASSLSTGVGVDGYTF. The CDR3 DNA reads TGCGCCAGCAGCCTATCTACAGGGGTAGGTGTGGATGGCTACACCTTC.

In regard to this clone: The sample contains more than one DNA sequence encoding this CDR3. This rearrangement joins TRBV9 to TRBJ2-2; unclear D gene. Trimming shortened V by 0 bases and J by 3 bases, and 3 bases separated the two germline ends. CDR1 and CDR2 from the germline V gene are SGDLS and YYNGEE. The CDR3 is 13 amino acids. CDR3 loop: CASSVGDTGELFF. The CDR3 nucleotides are TGTGCCAGCAGCGTAGGGGACACCGGGGAGCTGTTTTTT.

As to this clone: In the same sample, other DNA sequences code for this CDR3. The chain's CDR3 is CASSEGGEGYEQYF. CDR3 nucleotides: TGCGCCAGCAGTGAGGGGGGGGAGGGGTACGAGCAGTACTTC. The chain has TRBV10-1 and TRBJ2-7; TRBD2 aligns across 7 bases. The CDR3 length is 14 residues. Germline V gene lookup returns CDR1 WNHNN and CDR2 SYGVQD (reference sequence). Trimming at V came to 2 bases and at J to 4 bases, leaving 5 bases not matched to a gene.

V is TRBV19 and J is TRBJ2-7, with D unresolved. Trimming stripped 5 bases from V and 0 bases from J, with 14 bases between. Germline lookup yields CDR1 LNHDA and CDR2 SQIVND (reference sequence). CDR3 length equals 15 residues. The CDR3 loop reads CASSYTGASSYEQYF. In DNA, the CDR3 is TGTGCCAGTAGTTACACTGGAGCAAGCTCCTACGAGCAGTACTTC.

J is TRBJ1-4 and V is TRBV20-1; perhaps TRBD1 as D (6 bases). The CDR3 sequence is 11 residues long. V lost 6 bases, J lost 8 bases, and 10 bases lay in between. CDR1 is DFQATT, CDR2 SNEGSKA, per germline (reference sequence). The CDR3 loop is CSATGNEKLFF. The CDR3 DNA is TGCAGTGCAACAGGGAACGAAAAACTGTTTTTT.

This clone appeared once. The chain uses TRBV9 and TRBJ2-1; 11 bases are shared with TRBD2. CDR3 length: 18 residues. Trimming removed 4 bases from V and 6 bases from J; junction bases left unmatched: 15. Germline lookup yields CDR1 SGDLS and CDR2 YYNGEE. CDR3: CASSPRESSGRAFNEQFF. The DNA of the CDR3 is TGTGCCAGCAGCCCCCGCGAGAGTAGCGGGAGGGCCTTCAATGAGCAGTTCTTC.

The chain carries TRBV11-2 and TRBJ2-7, with D unresolved. CDR3 length: 11 residues. Trimming removed 1 base from V and 7 bases from J, with 5 bases in between. Germline V gives CDR1 SGHAT, CDR2 FQNNGV. CDR3 residues: CASSLGREQYF. DNA of the CDR3: TGTGCCAGCAGCTTAGGTAGAGAGCAGTACTTC.